Following are 32 T cell receptor beta chains from one sample sequenced in a study of OX40 agonist ivuxolimab in advanced cancers. The assay was immunoSEQ multiplex PCR, and TCRdb's table has in-frame clones only and misses some. The table lists more than 35,000 clones, 75% to 90% of them singletons, with roughly 15% in the top ten. The sample here was CD4+ or CD8+ T cells sorted from blood, taken in a trial of the OX40 agonist ivuxolimab. These receptors all come from an adult with an advanced solid tumor such as melanoma, head and neck, liver or kidney cancer.

This clone showed up just a few times. This chain uses TRBV7-2 with TRBJ2-7, with TRBD1 as a possible D gene (5 bases). Germline V gene sequence: CDR1 SGHTA, CDR2 FQGNSA. V shed 0 bases and J shed 3 bases, with 9 bases lying between them. There are 14 residues in the CDR3. As DNA, the CDR3 is TGTGCCAGCAGCTTAGCGGGGCAGTTCTACGAGCAGTACTTC. Translated, it gives CASSLAGQFYEQYF.

The rearrangement links TRBV5-8 to TRBJ2-3; 8 bases are a match to TRBD2. CDR1 is SGHTS and CDR2 is YDEGEE in the germline V gene. There are 17 residues in the CDR3. Germline trimming cut 3 bases from V and 0 bases from J; bases unmatched to any gene: 9. The CDR3 sequence: CASSSTRRLASTDTQYF. The CDR3 DNA reads TGTGCCAGCAGCTCAACGCGTCGACTAGCGAGCACAGATACGCAGTATTTT.

The gene calls are TRBV14 and TRBJ2-2; perhaps TRBD2 as D (6 bases). Germline loops: CDR1 SGHDN, CDR2 FVKESK. The CDR3 is 16 residues long. The V end was cut by 4 bases, the J end by 0 bases, with 12 bases between. The CDR3 loop is CASSPIAAANTGELFF. DNA of the CDR3: TGTGCCAGCAGCCCTATAGCGGCTGCGAACACCGGGGAGCTGTTTTTT.

This clone was recorded only once. The chain joins TRBV7-8 to TRBJ2-3; D is uncertain. This CDR3 comprises 12 residues. Trimming stripped 6 bases from V and 8 bases from J, with 12 bases between. The germline V gene encodes CDR1 SGHVS and CDR2 FQNEAQ. Here the CDR3 reads CASSRPPGTQYF. DNA for the CDR3: TGTGCCAGCAGTAGGCCCCCGGGTACGCAGTATTTT.

A single count supports this clone. The chain couples TRBV9 to TRBJ2-7; D is tentatively TRBD1 or TRBD2 (5 bases each). The length of the CDR3 is 15 residues. Trimming removed 0 bases from V and 5 bases from J, with 15 bases in between. Germline CDR1 is SGDLS and CDR2 is YYNGEE. The DNA of the CDR3 is TGTGCCAGCAGCGTAGCTTCGGGACCACGACACGAGCAGTACTTC. Protein: CASSVASGPRHEQYF.

V usage is TRBV2 and J usage is TRBJ2-3; TRBD2 matches 7 bases. The CDR3 covers 18 residues. Germline V gene lookup returns CDR1 SNHLY and CDR2 FYNNEI. V gave up 2 bases and J gave up 2 bases; unmatched junction bases: 13. CDR3 residues: CASSETRGAGPSTDTQYF. The CDR3 region has the DNA TGTGCCAGCAGTGAAACTCGGGGAGCGGGGCCATCCACAGATACGCAGTATTTT.

The chain has TRBV7-6 and TRBJ2-2; 8 bases align to TRBD1. The CDR3 totals 15 residues. V lost 3 bases and J lost 6; bases outside the gene matches: 6. The germline V gene has CDR1 SGHVS and CDR2 FNYEAQ. The CDR3 sequence: CASSLPGQEAGELFF. The CDR3 DNA sequence: TGTGCCAGCAGCTTGCCGGGACAGGAGGCCGGGGAGCTGTTTTTT.

The V call is TRBV15, the J call TRBJ2-7; TRBD2 aligns across 7 bases. The CDR3 is 15 amino acids. Germline-derived CDR1 and CDR2 are LNHNV and YYDKDF (reference sequence). With V trimmed by 5 bases and J by 4 bases, 11 bases remained unmatched. CDR3: CATSAFGEGIYEQYF. DNA for the CDR3: TGTGCCACCAGCGCCTTTGGGGAGGGTATATACGAGCAGTACTTC.

This rearrangement joins TRBV5-6 to TRBJ1-2; 9 nucleotides line up with TRBD1. The CDR3 consists of 14 residues. Germline CDR1 SGHDT, CDR2 YYEEEE. V gave up 2 bases and J gave up 7 bases; unmatched junction bases: 6. CDR3 sequence reads: CASSLTGGASGYTF. In DNA form, the CDR3 reads TGTGCCAGCAGCTTAACAGGGGGCGCTTCTGGCTACACCTTC.

The chain employs TRBV6-6 and TRBJ2-1; 7 bases line up with TRBD1. This CDR3 contains 15 residues. J was trimmed by 2 bases and V by 6 bases; bases with no gene match: 7. Looked up from germline, CDR1 is MNHNY and CDR2 is SVGAGI (reference sequence). The DNA for the CDR3 is TGTGCCAGCAGCCCCAACAGGGGTCCCTACAATGAGCAGTTCTTC. Translating gives CASSPNRGPYNEQFF.

The J gene is TRBJ1-2, the V gene TRBV4-3; D remains unclear. The CDR3 covers 17 residues. V was trimmed by 0 bases and J by 5 bases, leaving 19 bases between them. Germline loops: CDR1 LGHNA, CDR2 YSLEER. CDR3 residues: CASSQELISSAAYGYTF. The CDR3 bases are TGCGCCAGCAGCCAAGAGTTAATATCGTCGGCGGCATATGGCTACACCTTC.

Only one count was recorded for this clone. The rearrangement links TRBV4-1 to TRBJ1-3; D unresolved. The V end was cut by 0 bases, the J end by 0 bases, with 6 bases between. The CDR3 loop spans 15 amino acids. Per the germline V gene, CDR1 is MGHRA and CDR2 is YSYEKL. CDR3: CASSQDFHSGNTIYF. The CDR3 DNA reads TGCGCCAGCAGCCAAGATTTTCACTCTGGAAACACCATATATTTT.

The chain links TRBV11-3 to TRBJ1-1; D is perhaps TRBD1 (6 bases). The CDR3 has 14 amino acids. The germline V gene has CDR1 SGHNT and CDR2 YENEEA. Trimming took 5 bases from V and 0 from J, leaving 10 bases between them. The CDR3 here is CASSPRGLNTEAFF. The CDR3 DNA reads TGTGCCAGCAGCCCCAGGGGATTGAACACTGAAGCTTTCTTT.

Points on this clone: At one end the junction does not follow the germline gene, possibly because of a read error. This same CDR3 is encoded by further DNA sequences in the sample. This chain connects TRBV7-8 to TRBJ1-1; D ambiguous. There are 14 residues in the CDR3. CDR1 SGHVS and CDR2 FQNEAQ come from the germline V gene. In nucleotides, the CDR3 is TGTGCCAGCAGCTTAGAACGCGGAGTCCCTGAGGCTTTCTTT. As protein: CASSLERGVPEAFF.

V is TRBV5-6 and J is TRBJ2-5; 12 nucleotides match TRBD1. The J call may be wrong; the DNA end is better matched by TRBJ2-7. CDR1 SGHDT and CDR2 YYEEEE come from the germline V gene. The CDR3 has 15 residues. This chain's CDR3 is CAIRYWGQGAHEQYF. The CDR3 DNA reads as TGTGCCATCCGTTACTGGGGACAGGGGGCCCACGAGCAGTACTTC.

The chain carries TRBV5-5 and TRBJ2-7; D is undetermined. Germline-derived CDR1 and CDR2 are SGHKS and YYEKEE (reference sequence). V was shortened by 4 bases and J by 5 bases, with 7 bases between the two germline ends. This CDR3 has 11 residues. The CDR3 sequence is CASSNANEQYF. DNA of the CDR3: TGTGCCAGCAGCAACGCCAACGAGCAGTACTTC.

The chain carries TRBV7-2 and TRBJ2-7; maybe TRBD2 (7 bases). The CDR3 has 16 amino acids. Germline CDR1 reads SGHTA; CDR2 reads FQGNSA. V was clipped by 5 bases and J by 3 bases, with 20 bases between them. CDR3 in amino acids: CASSIGGGEHFYEQYF. For the CDR3, the DNA is TGTGCCAGCAGCATTGGGGGGGGCGAGCACTTCTACGAGCAGTACTTC.

The V gene is TRBV25-1, the J gene TRBJ1-2, with 7 bases lining up with TRBD1. Germline V gene data show CDR1 as MGHDK and CDR2 as SYGVNS. Trimming at V came to 7 bases and at J to 6 bases, leaving 8 bases not matched to a gene. This CDR3 spans 13 amino acids. The CDR3 coding sequence is TGTGCCAGCAAGGGAAGGGGGCTGGATGGCTACACCTTC. As protein: CASKGRGLDGYTF.

This clone has a single count. The chain employs TRBV9 and TRBJ2-1; 7 bases align to TRBD1. The germline V gene encodes CDR1 SGDLS and CDR2 YYNGEE. The V and J ends lost 0 bases and 4 bases, in that order; junction bases with no gene match: 1. The CDR3 is 14 residues long. In DNA form, the CDR3 reads TGTGCCAGCAGCGTAGGACAGGGATACAATGAGCAGTTCTTC. Encoded protein: CASSVGQGYNEQFF.

The chain employs TRBV14 and TRBJ2-1; weak D call: TRBD2 (5 bases). This CDR3 contains 18 residues. The germline V gene encodes CDR1 SGHDN and CDR2 FVKESK. Trimming cost V 0 bases and J 4 bases, with 19 bases left between them. Here the CDR3 DNA reads TGTGCCAGCAGCCAAGAGTCTCCGAGACTATATAAATACAATGAGCAGTTCTTC. It is translated as CASSQESPRLYKYNEQFF.

J is TRBJ1-1 and V is TRBV6-6; D is undetermined. From germline, CDR1 is MNHNY and CDR2 SVGAGI (reference sequence). The CDR3 spans 15 residues. V lost 4 bases and J lost 5, with 17 bases in between. DNA for the CDR3: TGTGCCAGCAGTTCCCCGGGATTCGGGGAGACTGAAGCTTTCTTT. This gives the protein CASSSPGFGETEAFF.

This clone qualifies as medium-sized (0.01 to 0.1%). Mismatch with germline at one junction end may stem from a read error. The CDR3 here is CASRDLAVQETQYF. CDR3 DNA: TGTGCCAGCCGTGACCTAGCGGTCCAAGAGACCCAGTACTTC. The rearrangement joins TRBV2 to TRBJ2-5; 7 nucleotides match TRBD2. The V gene's germline CDR1 is SNHLY and CDR2 FYNNEI. The CDR3 consists of 14 residues. Drawing the rest from reference TRBV2 and TRBJ2-5, the complete variable domain is EPEVTQTPSHQVTQMGQEVILRCVPISNHLYFYWYRQILGQKVEFLVSFYNNEISEKSEIFDDQFSVERPDGSNFTLKIRSTKLEDSAMYFCASRDLAVQETQYFGPGTRLLVL.

The chain joins TRBV4-3 to TRBJ2-5; maybe TRBD2 (6 bases). The CDR3 totals 18 residues. The V end was cut by 3 bases, the J end by 8 bases, with 28 bases between. Germline CDR1 LGHNA, CDR2 YSLEER. The DNA of the CDR3 is TGCGCCAGCAGCCAGGACATTGGGGAGGACACCCCGAAGATAACCCAGTACTTC. Protein product: CASSQDIGEDTPKITQYF.

The rearrangement uses TRBV27 and TRBJ2-7; D perhaps matches TRBD1 (6 bases). In germline, CDR1 is MNHEY, CDR2 SMNVEV (reference sequence). Deletions cut 7 bases from V and 0 bases from J, with 19 bases between. The CDR3 has 16 residues. CDR3 amino acids: CASTASTGTRSYEQYF. CDR3 DNA sequence: TGTGCCAGCACCGCCTCCACCGGGACACGCTCCTACGAGCAGTACTTC.

Remarks on this clone: As the CDR3 is not closed by the conserved phenylalanine or tryptophan, this likely results from a read error. The DNA is omitted, as the CDR3 cannot be located on it reliably, and the CDR3 follows TCRdb's listing. The chain combines TRBV5-4 with TRBJ1-1; TRBD1, the table's D call, was not compared with the DNA. Germline V gene data show CDR1 as SGHNT and CDR2 as YYREEE (reference sequence). The CDR3 length is 13 residues, termini included. The CDR3 reads CASSLEGTGPTKV.

This chain links TRBV7-6 with TRBJ2-5; 11 nucleotides match TRBD2. The germline CDR1 and CDR2 sequences are SGHVS and FNYEAQ. The V segment lost 5 bases and the J segment 1 base; nucleotides outside the gene matches: 9. The CDR3 consists of 17 residues. CDR3 residues: CASSAGLAGRFQETQYF. The CDR3 DNA follows: TGTGCCAGCAGCGCCGGACTAGCGGGCCGATTCCAAGAGACCCAGTACTTC.

The chain recombines TRBV7-8 with TRBJ2-1, with 7 bases aligning to TRBD2. The CDR3 extends over 12 amino acids. The V and J ends lost 1 base and 9 bases, in that order; junction bases with no gene match: 0. CDR1 and CDR2 from the germline V gene are SGHVS and FQNEAQ. In nucleotides, the CDR3 is TGTGCCAGCAGCTTAGGGGGGGGTGAGCAGTTCTTC. Residues: CASSLGGGEQFF.

The CDR3 is CASSIGTAYEQYF. CDR3 sequence (DNA): TGTGCCAGTAGTATAGGGACCGCCTACGAGCAGTACTTC. The V gene is TRBV19, the J gene TRBJ2-5; no firm D call. The DNA matches TRBJ2-7 better at its end, which makes the J call doubtful. The CDR3 is 13 amino acids. CDR1 and CDR2 (germline): LNHDA, SQIVND (reference sequence).

The chain uses TRBV9 and TRBJ2-3; D may be TRBD1 or TRBD2 (5 bases each). The V gene lost 1 base and the J gene lost 2 bases, with 11 bases spanning the gap. The CDR3 spans 15 residues. The germline gives CDR1 SGDLS, CDR2 YYNGEE. The CDR3, as DNA: TGTGCCAGCAGCGTAACTCTGGGGACCACAGATACGCAGTATTTT. Its protein is CASSVTLGTTDTQYF.

V gene TRBV19 combines with J gene TRBJ2-5, with a weak D call TRBD2 (5 bases). The J call may be wrong; the DNA end is better matched by TRBJ2-7. The germline V gene encodes CDR1 LNHDA and CDR2 SQIVND (reference sequence). The CDR3 has 15 amino acids. The CDR3 nucleotides are TGTGCCAGTAGTCCAGCGGCGTCCCCCGTCTACGAGCAGTACTTC. This encodes CASSPAASPVYEQYF.

This clone was recorded once. The chain has TRBV19 and TRBJ2-7, with a tentative D call TRBD1 (6 bases). Germline V lookup: CDR1 LNHDA, CDR2 SQIVND (reference sequence). Trimming removed 5 bases from V and 1 base from J, with 12 bases in between. This CDR3 comprises 14 residues. The CDR3 reads CASSYRERSYEQYF. The CDR3 nucleotides read TGTGCCAGTAGTTACAGGGAGAGGTCCTACGAGCAGTACTTC.

This clone was detected once. The same CDR3 can be traced to other DNA sequences in this sample. The rearrangement links TRBV13 to TRBJ2-2, with D possibly TRBD2 on 6 matching bases. The length of the CDR3 is 14 residues. CDR1 PRHDT and CDR2 FYEKMQ come from the germline V gene (reference sequence). V lost 3 bases and J lost 4, with 9 bases in between. The CDR3 loop reads CASSFTGVTGELFF. In DNA, the CDR3 is TGTGCCAGCAGCTTTACGGGGGTCACCGGGGAGCTGTTTTTT.